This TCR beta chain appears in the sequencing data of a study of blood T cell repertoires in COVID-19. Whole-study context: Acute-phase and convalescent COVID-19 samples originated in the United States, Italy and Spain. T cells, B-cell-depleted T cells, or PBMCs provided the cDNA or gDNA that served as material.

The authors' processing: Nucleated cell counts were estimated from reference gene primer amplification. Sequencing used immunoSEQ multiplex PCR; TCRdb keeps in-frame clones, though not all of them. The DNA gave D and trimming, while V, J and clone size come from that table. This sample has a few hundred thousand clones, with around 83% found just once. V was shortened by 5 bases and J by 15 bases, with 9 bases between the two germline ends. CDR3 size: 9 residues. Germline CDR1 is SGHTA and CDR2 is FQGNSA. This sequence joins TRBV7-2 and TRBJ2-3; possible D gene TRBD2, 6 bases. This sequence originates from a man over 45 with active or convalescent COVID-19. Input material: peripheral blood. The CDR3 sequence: CASSPGVYF. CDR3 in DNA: TGTGCCAGCAGCCCGGGAGTTTATTTT.